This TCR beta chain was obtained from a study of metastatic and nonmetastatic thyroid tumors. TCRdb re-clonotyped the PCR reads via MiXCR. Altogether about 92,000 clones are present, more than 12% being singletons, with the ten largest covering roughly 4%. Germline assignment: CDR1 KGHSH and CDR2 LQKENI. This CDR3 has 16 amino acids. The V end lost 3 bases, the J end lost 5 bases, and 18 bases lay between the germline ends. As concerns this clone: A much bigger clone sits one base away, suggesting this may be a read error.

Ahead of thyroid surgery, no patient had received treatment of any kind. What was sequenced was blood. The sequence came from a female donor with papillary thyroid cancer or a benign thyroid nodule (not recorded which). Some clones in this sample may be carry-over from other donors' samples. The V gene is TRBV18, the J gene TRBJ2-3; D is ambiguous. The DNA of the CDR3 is TGTGCCAGCTCACCGATGATCGGTCAAACGGAAGATACGCAGTATTTT. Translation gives CASSPMIGQTEDTQYF. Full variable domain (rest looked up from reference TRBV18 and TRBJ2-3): NAGVMQNPRHLVRRRGQEARLRCSPMKGHSHVYWYRQLPEEGLKFMVYLQKENIIDESGMPKERFSAEFPKEGPSILRIQQVVRGDSAAYFCASSPMIGQTEDTQYFGPGTRLTVL.